What follows is one T cell receptor beta chain and its context. This sample is drawn from a study of T cell responses to AZD1222 COVID-19 vaccine. Germline assignment: CDR1 MDHEN and CDR2 SYDVKM. The CDR3 has 16 residues. Between the trimmed V and J ends, which lost 0 bases and 4 bases, there was a span of 15 bases. Produced via immunoSEQ multiplex PCR; TCRdb's table is partial and in-frame only. The sample yields roughly 140,000 clones, more than 75% seen once. V is TRBV28 and J is TRBJ2-5; D might be TRBD2 (6 bases). The sequencing used peripheral blood, collected on day 0 of AZD1222 vaccination. This sequence originates from an adult in good health. In DNA, the CDR3 is TGTGCCAGCAGTTTATGGCGGGACGGGGTTGGAGAGACCCAGTACTTC. As protein: CASSLWRDGVGETQYF.